These 8 T cell receptor beta chains came from one sample sequenced in a study of T cell changes during pregnancy in multiple sclerosis. Using immunoSEQ multiplex PCR, the repertoire was profiled, and TCRdb retains in-frame clones only, with some absent. The sample has more than 40,000 clones; more than 85% are singletons. The sequences come from CD8+ T cells from peripheral blood mononuclear cells, collected after pregnancy. These receptors were collected from a female donor with multiple sclerosis, enrolled in a pregnancy study.

The rearrangement joins TRBV7-9 to TRBJ2-7; D is perhaps TRBD1 (6 bases). The germline gives CDR1 SEHNR, CDR2 FQNEAQ (reference sequence). With 5 bases removed from V and 0 bases from J, the gap between germline ends came to 14 bases. This CDR3 comprises 15 residues. CDR3 coding DNA: TGTGCCAGCAGCCCAGGGGCAACGAGCTCCTACGAGCAGTACTTC. It is translated as CASSPGATSSYEQYF.

The chain has TRBV4-3 and TRBJ1-1; D unclear. The germline V gene encodes CDR1 LGHNA and CDR2 YSLEER. The CDR3 runs to 16 residues. V was pared by 0 bases and J by 4 bases, with 15 bases between. The CDR3 region has the DNA TGCGCCAGCAGCCAAGATTGCCGGGAAAGGTGCACTGAAGCTTTCTTT. The encoded protein is CASSQDCRERCTEAFF.

This clone was recorded a few times. At one boundary the junction diverges from the germline segment, which might be a read error. The chain uses TRBV4-2 and TRBJ2-3, with TRBD2 matching over 11 bases. The germline gives CDR1 LGHNA, CDR2 YNFKEQ. This CDR3 spans 16 amino acids. The CDR3, as DNA: TGTGCCAGCAGCAAAGATAGCGGGGGGGGGTCGGATACGCAGTATTTT. It specifies CASSKDSGGGSDTQYF.

The chain carries TRBV6-6 and TRBJ1-1, with D maybe TRBD1 (6 bases). The CDR3 has 13 amino acids. V gave up 6 bases and J gave up 5 bases, with 13 bases separating them. In germline, CDR1 is MNHNY, CDR2 SVGAGI (reference sequence). The chain's CDR3 is CASRGTLSTEAFF. The CDR3 nucleotides read TGTGCCAGCAGGGGGACACTCTCAACTGAAGCTTTCTTT.

The chain couples TRBV2 to TRBJ2-7; D is undetermined. Germline values: CDR1 SNHLY, CDR2 FYNNEI. This CDR3 spans 15 amino acids. Trimming cost V 2 bases and J 3 bases, with 14 bases left between them. The CDR3 sequence is CASSEIDFSFYEQYF. The DNA of the CDR3 is TGTGCCAGCAGTGAAATTGACTTCTCCTTCTACGAGCAGTACTTC.

The chain joins TRBV2 to TRBJ2-5, with TRBD2 matching 14 bases. Germline CDR1 is SNHLY and CDR2 is FYNNEI. The CDR3 has 15 amino acids. V was pared by 3 bases and J by 5 bases, with 2 bases of the junction left unmatched. The CDR3 region is CASSETSGGAETQYF. CDR3 coding DNA: TGTGCCAGCAGTGAGACTAGCGGGGGGGCGGAGACCCAGTACTTC.

J is TRBJ1-3 and V is TRBV5-1, with D perhaps matching TRBD1 (5 bases). V was cut by 1 base and J by 2 bases, with 10 bases left in between. The CDR3 length is 15 residues. Germline loops: CDR1 SGHRS, CDR2 YFSETQ. The CDR3: CASSLSTGAGNTIYF. CDR3 nucleotide sequence: TGCGCCAGCAGCTTGAGTACAGGAGCTGGAAACACCATATATTTT.

The chain uses TRBV7-9 and TRBJ2-7; TRBD2 matches 8 bases. This CDR3 has 14 residues. CDR1 SEHNR and CDR2 FQNEAQ come from the germline V gene (reference sequence). The V and J ends lost 7 bases and 5 bases, in that order; junction bases with no gene match: 10. This CDR3 reads CASIPREGIHEQYF. The CDR3 DNA follows: TGTGCCAGCATCCCCCGGGAGGGGATACACGAGCAGTACTTC.